These 27 T cell receptor beta chains originate from one sample sequenced in a study of T cells after posttransplantation cyclophosphamide. TCRdb keeps only in-frame clones here, not all; method: immunoSEQ multiplex PCR. This sample has tens of thousands of clones, each found more than once. Material for sequencing was PBMCs. Every receptor here comes from a woman aged 60-70 years in good health, CMV-negative, and a related stem cell transplant donor.

At least ten counts were recorded for this clone. This chain connects TRBV5-4 to TRBJ2-2; possible D gene TRBD1, 6 bases. Germline values: CDR1 SGHNT, CDR2 YYREEE (reference sequence). This CDR3 contains 16 residues. V lost 3 bases and J 7 bases, leaving 19 bases between the germline ends. CDR3 region: CASSSQGSALGGELFF. The CDR3 nucleotides read TGTGCCAGCAGCTCCCAGGGGAGCGCCCTGGGCGGGGAGCTGTTTTTT. The full variable domain, rest sourced from reference TRBV5-4 and TRBJ2-2, is ETGVTQSPTHLIKTRGQQVTLRCSSQSGHNTVSWYQQALGQGPQFIFQYYREEENGRGNFPPRFSGLQFPNYSSELNVNALELDDSALYLCASSSQGSALGGELFFGEGSRLTVL.

This clone occurred a few times. V and J are TRBV9 and TRBJ2-3; tentatively, D is TRBD2 (6 bases). V was trimmed by 3 bases and J by 1 base, leaving 6 bases between them. There are 13 residues in the CDR3. Germline CDR1 reads SGDLS; CDR2 reads YYNGEE. The CDR3 nucleotides read TGTGCCAGCAGCGCGGGGGGCACAGATACGCAGTATTTT. This gives the protein CASSAGGTDTQYF.

This clone was found many times. The gene calls are TRBV19 and TRBJ2-3; D gene unclear. Germline V gives CDR1 LNHDA, CDR2 SQIVND (reference sequence). The CDR3 is made up of 12 amino acids. V lost 5 bases and J lost 7, with 10 bases in between. As DNA, the CDR3 is TGTGCCAGTAGTCCAAGCCCAAATACGCAGTATTTT. Translating it yields CASSPSPNTQYF.

This clone appeared many times. The CDR3 region is CASNPTVNNQPQHF. For the CDR3, the DNA is TGTGCCAGCAACCCGACAGTAAACAATCAGCCCCAGCATTTT. The chain is built from TRBV2 and TRBJ1-5, with D perhaps TRBD1 (5 bases). The germline gives CDR1 SNHLY, CDR2 FYNNEI. This CDR3 has 14 residues. V was cut by 7 bases and J by 3 bases, with 13 bases left in between.

In this sample, this clone turned up many times. The gene calls are TRBV4-3 and TRBJ1-4; TRBD1 is a possible D gene (5 bases). CDR1 LGHNA and CDR2 YSLEER come from the germline V gene. V dropped 0 bases and J dropped 8 bases, with 19 bases sitting between them. CDR3 size: 17 residues. CDR3 region: CASSQELLRAGGEKLFF. The CDR3 bases are TGCGCCAGCAGCCAAGAACTTCTCAGGGCCGGTGGCGAAAAACTGTTTTTT.

This clone was counted at least ten times. This chain uses TRBV5-1 with TRBJ1-2; D might be TRBD1 (5 bases). Germline V gene sequence: CDR1 SGHRS, CDR2 YFSETQ. The CDR3 is 15 residues long. V was shortened by 0 bases and J by 2 bases, with 11 bases between the two germline ends. The CDR3 DNA follows: TGCGCCAGCAGCTTGGGTTGGGGCCCCAACTATGGCTACACCTTC. Protein: CASSLGWGPNYGYTF.

This clone occurred many times. The rearrangement links TRBV27 to TRBJ1-2; D gene ambiguous. Germline-derived CDR1 and CDR2 are MNHEY and SMNVEV (reference sequence). The CDR3 runs to 13 residues. V lost 7 bases and J lost 7, with 16 bases in between. The CDR3 region has the DNA TGTGCCAGCAAGATTTCCGGGCGGGGTGGCTACACCTTC. Its translation: CASKISGRGGYTF.

This clone has a count of ten or more. The genes are TRBV14 and TRBJ2-5; possibly TRBD2 for D (6 bases). Germline lookup yields CDR1 SGHDN and CDR2 FVKESK. V lost 1 base to trimming and J lost 4 bases, with 7 bases between them. The CDR3 extends over 13 amino acids. The CDR3 spells CASSQGLVETQYF. The CDR3 DNA is TGTGCCAGCAGCCAAGGACTAGTAGAGACCCAGTACTTC.

This clone was seen many times. This chain joins TRBV5-4 and TRBJ2-3; a weak D match, TRBD2 (5 bases). This CDR3 is 16 amino acids long. Germline V gene data show CDR1 as SGHNT and CDR2 as YYREEE (reference sequence). V shed 4 bases and J shed 3 bases, with 18 bases lying between them. In nucleotides, the CDR3 is TGTGCCAGCAGCAGACATAGCGACTTGACGACAGATACGCAGTATTTT. Its translation: CASSRHSDLTTDTQYF.

The table lists this clone with many counts. The chain uses TRBV5-1 and TRBJ1-2; D is undetermined. This CDR3 has 13 residues. CDR1 and CDR2 (germline): SGHRS, YFSETQ. V gave up 2 bases and J gave up 6 bases, with 11 bases separating them. The CDR3 DNA reads as TGCGCCAGCAGCTTACCTGCGGGGAATGGCTACACCTTC. It translates to CASSLPAGNGYTF.

The sample holds many counts of this clone. V is TRBV4-1 and J is TRBJ2-2; TRBD1 agrees at 10 bases. Germline CDR1 and CDR2: MGHRA and YSYEKL. The CDR3 is 15 amino acids. The V and J ends lost 3 bases and 6 bases, in that order; junction bases with no gene match: 4. The CDR3 sequence is CASSQAGTGAGELFF. In nucleotides, the CDR3 is TGCGCCAGCAGCCAGGCCGGGACAGGGGCCGGGGAGCTGTTTTTT.

This clone was seen at least ten times. The chain has TRBV7-9 and TRBJ1-5; 8 nucleotides agree with TRBD1. This CDR3 has 18 amino acids. The trim removed 1 base at V and 0 bases at J, leaving 8 bases unmatched. Looked up from germline, CDR1 is SEHNR and CDR2 is FQNEAQ (reference sequence). CDR3 loop: CASSLVTGTGYSNQPQHF. The CDR3 bases are TGTGCCAGCAGCTTAGTAACGGGGACAGGATATAGCAATCAGCCCCAGCATTTT.

This clone was found many times. The V call is TRBV9, the J call TRBJ1-6; possibly TRBD1 for D (5 bases). Germline V gene lookup returns CDR1 SGDLS and CDR2 YYNGEE. This CDR3 is 13 amino acids long. The V end was cut by 4 bases, the J end by 14 bases, with 16 bases between. CDR3 in DNA: TGTGCCAGCAGCCCGGCTACAGGTCAGGCCCTCCACTTT. It encodes CASSPATGQALHF.

This clone was seen at least ten times. The genes are TRBV7-6 and TRBJ2-2; 14 bases are a match to TRBD2. The germline V gene encodes CDR1 SGHVS and CDR2 FNYEAQ. The ends lost 3 bases at V and 2 bases at J; junction bases unmatched: 5. The CDR3 covers 18 residues. The CDR3 is CASSFPGLAGVNTGELFF. For the CDR3, the DNA is TGTGCCAGCAGCTTCCCGGGACTAGCGGGGGTTAACACCGGGGAGCTGTTTTTT. Combining the CDR3 with reference TRBV7-6 and TRBJ2-2 gives the whole variable domain GAGVSQSPRYKVTKRGQDVALRCDPISGHVSLYWYRQALGQGPEFLTYFNYEAQQDKSGLPNDRFSAERPEGSISTLTIQRTEQRDSAMYRCASSFPGLAGVNTGELFFGEGSRLTVL.

This clone was seen repeatedly, ten times or more. The genes are TRBV6-1 and TRBJ1-5, with D perhaps matching TRBD1 (5 bases). Trimming pared 0 bases from V and 4 bases from J, leaving 10 bases between. This CDR3 spans 15 amino acids. CDR1 and CDR2 from the germline V gene are MNHNS and SASEGT. This CDR3 reads CASSEASGRNQPQHF. The CDR3 DNA sequence: TGTGCCAGCAGTGAAGCATCAGGGCGAAATCAGCCCCAGCATTTT.

The rearrangement uses TRBV27 and TRBJ1-2; 9 nucleotides agree with TRBD1. Trimming cost V 6 bases and J 4 bases; bases outside gene matches: 6. This CDR3 comprises 14 residues. CDR1 is MNHEY, CDR2 SMNVEV, per germline (reference sequence). CDR3 bases: TGTGCCAGCAGCTACGACAGGGGGAGCTATGGCTACACCTTC. Amino acid sequence: CASSYDRGSYGYTF.

This clone was seen at least ten times. The J gene is TRBJ2-7, the V gene TRBV19; 10 bases are a match to TRBD2. The ends lost 5 bases at V and 2 bases at J; junction bases unmatched: 18. This CDR3 has 19 amino acids. CDR1 and CDR2 from the germline V gene are LNHDA and SQIVND (reference sequence). CDR3 sequence: CASSLGSSGSKPLPYEQYF. CDR3 coding DNA: TGTGCCAGTAGTCTTGGGTCTAGCGGGAGTAAACCCCTCCCCTACGAGCAGTACTTC.

In its sample, this clone was seen many times. The rearrangement links TRBV6-5 to TRBJ2-5; D is perhaps TRBD1 (6 bases). The germline V gene has CDR1 MNHEY and CDR2 SVGAGI. V dropped 5 bases and J dropped 0 bases, with 7 bases sitting between them. The CDR3 is 13 amino acids. CDR3 residues: CASSPGDQETQYF. CDR3 sequence (DNA): TGTGCCAGCAGTCCAGGGGACCAAGAGACCCAGTACTTC.

This clone was observed many times. This sequence joins TRBV2 and TRBJ1-1; D is ambiguous. Germline V gene lookup returns CDR1 SNHLY and CDR2 FYNNEI. This CDR3 is 13 amino acids long. The germline V and J ends were trimmed by 3 bases and 3 bases, with 8 bases remaining between them. CDR3 nucleotides: TGTGCCAGCAGTGATGGGGAGGACACTGAAGCTTTCTTT. Its protein product is CASSDGEDTEAFF.

This clone was detected ten times or more. Mismatch with germline at one junction end may stem from a read error. The gene calls are TRBV5-5 and TRBJ1-4, with 7 bases fitting TRBD1. CDR3 size: 18 residues. Germline-derived CDR1 and CDR2 are SGHKS and YYEKEE (reference sequence). CDR3 sequence reads: CASSWTSTVPRGNEKLFF. CDR3 DNA sequence: TGTGCCAGCAGCTGGACTTCGACGGTTCCCAGGGGGAATGAGAAACTGTTTTTT.

This clone has only a few counts. V usage is TRBV28 and J usage is TRBJ2-7; possible D gene TRBD2, 5 bases. CDR1 MDHEN and CDR2 SYDVKM come from the germline V gene. This CDR3 spans 14 amino acids. V lost 6 bases to trimming and J lost 2 bases, with 14 bases between them. CDR3 nucleotide sequence: TGTGCCAGCAGCGCCGGAGGTTGGGCCTACGAGCAGTACTTC. It yields the protein CASSAGGWAYEQYF.

This chain uses TRBV18 with TRBJ1-2; D might be TRBD1 (5 bases). CDR3 size: 13 residues. Germline-derived CDR1 and CDR2 are KGHSH and LQKENI. V lost 2 bases and J lost 6, with 10 bases in between. The CDR3: CASSPLSGNGYTF. CDR3 DNA: TGTGCCAGCTCACCATTGTCAGGGAATGGCTACACCTTC.

Only a few counts were recorded for this clone. The chain is built from TRBV7-2 and TRBJ1-6; TRBD1 agrees at 10 bases. This CDR3 region has 14 residues. Per germline, CDR1 SGHTA and CDR2 FQGNSA. V gave up 5 bases and J gave up 9 bases; unmatched junction bases: 4. The CDR3 nucleotides are TGTGCCAGCAGCCAGGGACAGGGGACTTCACCCCTCCACTTT. The encoded protein is CASSQGQGTSPLHF.

This clone came up a few times. V is TRBV20-1 and J is TRBJ2-3; unclear D gene. The germline gives CDR1 DFQATT, CDR2 SNEGSKA (reference sequence). There are 11 residues in the CDR3. V lost 5 bases to trimming and J lost 2 bases, with 5 bases between them. The CDR3 nucleotides read TGCAGTGCTCAGGTCACAGATACGCAGTATTTT. It translates to CSAQVTDTQYF.

This clone appeared many times. V usage is TRBV10-3 and J usage is TRBJ1-1, with D possibly TRBD1 on 6 matching bases. The V gene's germline CDR1 is ENHRY and CDR2 SYGVKD. This CDR3 spans 14 amino acids. V dropped 7 bases and J dropped 3 bases, with 15 bases sitting between them. CDR3: CAITQFGTHTEAFF. The CDR3 region has the DNA TGTGCCATCACCCAGTTCGGGACACACACTGAAGCTTTCTTT.

This clone was found many times. The V call is TRBV5-1, the J call TRBJ2-3, with 11 positions matching TRBD2. The V segment lost 4 bases and the J segment 4 bases; nucleotides outside the gene matches: 8. Per the germline V gene, CDR1 is SGHRS and CDR2 is YFSETQ. The CDR3 loop spans 16 amino acids. The CDR3 sequence: CASSPISGGASDTQYF. For the CDR3, the DNA is TGCGCCAGCAGCCCCATTAGCGGGGGGGCGTCAGATACGCAGTATTTT.

This clone was detected ten times or more. This chain links TRBV15 with TRBJ2-3, with 7 bases matching TRBD2. Germline V CDR1 and CDR2: LNHNV, YYDKDF (reference sequence). The length of the CDR3 is 15 residues. The junction had 4 bases not matched to a gene; V was cut back by 0 bases and J by 4 bases. CDR3 nucleotide sequence: TGTGCCACCAGCAGAGATCGGCTAGCGGCAGATACGCAGTATTTT. This gives the protein CATSRDRLAADTQYF.